Listed here are 18 T cell receptor beta chains from one sample, sequenced in a study of CD8 T cells in Susac syndrome (dated by TCRdb to between 2017 and 2020). Receptor libraries were prepared by the immunoSEQ multiplex PCR assay. RNA was extracted with the RNeasy kit and about 0.5 to 1 ug was reverse transcribed using random hexamers. The public reads were reprocessed in TCRdb via fastp at Q25 and MiXCR, keeping in-frame beta chains. Rows matching on CDR3 protein sequence are summarized as one entry with the most common DNA and genes. This sample comprises 75,000 to 95,000 distinct CDR3 sequences, about 95% of them detected only once. The leading ten clones occupy 0.62% of the sample. The specimen sequenced was CD8+ T cells from PBMCs. These receptors originate from a human donor with Susac syndrome.

This chain's CDR3 is CASGGNYGYTF. The CDR3 DNA sequence: TGTGCCAGCGGAGGGAACTATGGCTACACCTTC. This chain connects TRBV25-1 to TRBJ1-2; D not certain. CDR1 is MGHDK and CDR2 is SYGVNS in the germline V gene. The CDR3 consists of 11 residues. The V gene lost 8 bases and the J gene lost 2 bases, with 6 bases spanning the gap.

This clonotype was seen only once. This CDR3 reads CASSSGGSTTEAFF. In nucleotides, the CDR3 is TGTGCCAGCAGTTCTGGGGGATCGACCACTGAAGCTTTCTTT. The chain uses TRBV27 and TRBJ1-1, with D perhaps TRBD1 (5 bases). The CDR3 totals 14 residues. Germline V gene data show CDR1 as MNHEY and CDR2 as SMNVEV (reference sequence). Deletions cut 4 bases from V and 4 bases from J, with 13 bases between.

The table lists this clonotype with a count of one. The chain uses TRBV7-2 and TRBJ2-1; 11 bases fit TRBD2. Germline CDR1 SGHTA, CDR2 FQGNSA. The length of the CDR3 is 15 residues. The V gene end was trimmed by 6 bases and the J gene end by 6 bases; junction bases not matched to a gene: 7. In nucleotides, the CDR3 is TGTGCCAGCAGTGTAGCGGGGGGGAGCTTCAATGAGCAGTTCTTC. Translation: CASSVAGGSFNEQFF.

This CDR3 reads CASSFTPTGSYGYTF. DNA of the CDR3: TGTGCCAGCAGTTTTACCCCGACAGGGAGCTATGGCTACACCTTC. The rearrangement joins TRBV27 to TRBJ1-2; 7 positions agree with TRBD1. Germline V gene sequence: CDR1 MNHEY, CDR2 SMNVEV (reference sequence). V gave up 3 bases and J gave up 4 bases; unmatched junction bases: 8. The CDR3 extends over 15 amino acids.

V gene TRBV27 combines with J gene TRBJ1-6, with D possibly being TRBD1 (6 bases). In germline, CDR1 is MNHEY, CDR2 SMNVEV (reference sequence). The CDR3 is made up of 14 amino acids. Trimming took 9 bases from V and 8 from J, leaving 17 bases between them. CDR3 bases: TGTGCCAGTGGCGGGGGGGCCGGGTATTCACCCCTCCACTTT. This codes for CASGGGAGYSPLHF.

The V call is TRBV6-6, the J call TRBJ1-5, with a tentative D call TRBD1 (6 bases). With 8 bases removed from V and 4 bases from J, the gap between germline ends came to 15 bases. Germline CDR1 and CDR2: MNHNY and SVGAGI (reference sequence). There are 14 residues in the CDR3. The CDR3 loop is CASGRTATNQPQHF. CDR3 DNA sequence: TGTGCCAGCGGGAGGACAGCCACTAATCAGCCCCAGCATTTT.

The chain couples TRBV7-2 to TRBJ1-2, with D perhaps TRBD1 (5 bases). The V gene's germline CDR1 is SGHTA and CDR2 FQGNSA. The V and J ends lost 2 bases and 5 bases respectively, with 12 bases between them. This CDR3 has 14 amino acids. The CDR3 loop is CASSLNAGQYGYTF. The CDR3, as DNA: TGTGCCAGCAGCTTAAATGCAGGGCAATATGGCTACACCTTC.

V and J are TRBV20-1 and TRBJ1-6; TRBD1 might be the D (6 bases). Germline V gives CDR1 DFQATT, CDR2 SNEGSKA (reference sequence). The V and J ends lost 5 bases and 10 bases respectively, with 12 bases between them. This CDR3 has 12 amino acids. The CDR3 loop reads CSAGGLISPLHF. The CDR3 DNA follows: TGCAGTGCTGGGGGCCTAATCTCACCCCTCCACTTT.

CDR3 sequence (DNA): TGTGCCAGCAGCTTACGACCGGTCCCGAACACCGGGGAGCTGTTTTTT. It translates to CASSLRPVPNTGELFF. The chain recombines TRBV7-2 with TRBJ2-2; the D is unclear. The ends were cut back, 2 bases at V and 0 bases at J, with 10 bases in the middle. The CDR3 totals 16 residues. In germline, CDR1 is SGHTA, CDR2 FQGNSA. Based on the CDR3 plus reference TRBV7-2 and TRBJ2-2, the full variable domain is GAGVSQSPSNKVTEKGKDVELRCDPISGHTALYWYRQSLGQGLEFLIYFQGNSAPDKSGLPSDRFSAERTGGSVSTLTIQRTQQEDSAVYLCASSLRPVPNTGELFFGEGSRLTVL.

V gene TRBV20-1 combines with J gene TRBJ1-1; a weak D match, TRBD1 (6 bases). Germline V gives CDR1 DFQATT, CDR2 SNEGSKA (reference sequence). This CDR3 is 15 amino acids long. Between the trimmed V and J ends, which lost 6 bases and 6 bases, there was a span of 23 bases. In nucleotides, the CDR3 is TGCAGTGCCCCCGGACAGCGCTTAAAGAGTGCTGAAGCTTTCTTT. Translation gives CSAPGQRLKSAEAFF.

The rearrangement joins TRBV5-1 to TRBJ2-5, with D unresolved. The ends were cut back, 7 bases at V and 2 bases at J, with 15 bases in the middle. The germline V gene has CDR1 SGHRS and CDR2 YFSETQ. The CDR3 is made up of 14 amino acids. CDR3 sequence: CASEVQPGQETQYF. DNA for the CDR3: TGCGCCAGCGAGGTACAGCCGGGTCAAGAGACCCAGTACTTC.

This sequence joins TRBV24-1 and TRBJ1-5, with D unclear. The length of the CDR3 is 15 residues. Germline lookup yields CDR1 KGHDR and CDR2 SFDVKD. Trimming removed 4 bases from V and 2 bases from J, with 11 bases in between. The CDR3, as DNA: TGTGCCACCAGTGACCCGGACGGAGGCAATCAGCCCCAGCATTTT. Translating gives CATSDPDGGNQPQHF.

The chain couples TRBV2 to TRBJ2-3; TRBD2 might be the D (5 bases). V lost 6 bases, J lost 11 bases, and 9 bases lay in between. CDR3 length equals 10 residues. Germline lookup yields CDR1 SNHLY and CDR2 FYNNEI. CDR3 sequence reads: CASRGSGQYF. The CDR3 nucleotides read TGTGCCAGCAGGGGAAGCGGGCAGTATTTT.

The chain employs TRBV9 and TRBJ1-1, with TRBD1 as a possible D gene (5 bases). The length of the CDR3 is 16 residues. V was pared by 3 bases and J by 1 base, with 16 bases between. Germline CDR1 is SGDLS and CDR2 is YYNGEE. This CDR3 reads CASSAPVEGTNTEAFF. For the CDR3, the DNA is TGTGCCAGCAGCGCCCCCGTGGAAGGGACGAACACTGAAGCTTTCTTT.

The gene calls are TRBV12-3 or TRBV12-4 and TRBJ2-1, with D perhaps assigned TRBD1 or TRBD2 (5 bases each). The CDR3 contains 13 residues. The V end was cut by 6 bases, the J end by 5 bases, with 11 bases between. CDR3 in amino acids: CASSLGTHNEQFF. The CDR3 DNA sequence: TGTGCCAGCAGCCTCGGGACCCACAATGAGCAGTTCTTC.

The chain combines TRBV4-1 with TRBJ2-5; TRBD2 agrees at 7 bases. The CDR3 has 13 residues. The ends lost 4 bases at V and 2 bases at J; junction bases unmatched: 1. From germline, CDR1 is MGHRA and CDR2 YSYEKL. The CDR3 coding sequence is TGCGCCAGCAGCCTACTAGCGCAAGAGACCCAGTACTTC. Protein product: CASSLLAQETQYF.

This chain uses TRBV9 with TRBJ2-1; weak D call: TRBD2 (6 bases). Germline V gene lookup returns CDR1 SGDLS and CDR2 YYNGEE. This CDR3 is built from 15 residues. Deletions cut 4 bases from V and 5 bases from J, with 16 bases between. The CDR3 DNA follows: TGTGCCAGCAGCCCGGGACTTTACGATAACAATGAGCAGTTCTTC. It is translated as CASSPGLYDNNEQFF. The complete variable domain, with remaining parts taken from reference TRBV9 and TRBJ2-1, reads DSGVTQTPKHLITATGQRVTLRCSPRSGDLSVYWYQQSLDQGLQFLIQYYNGEERAKGNILERFSAQQFPDLHSELNLSSLELGDSALYFCASSPGLYDNNEQFFGPGTRLTVL.

This sequence joins TRBV6-2 or TRBV6-3 and TRBJ2-5; no reliable D call. This CDR3 contains 16 residues. In germline, CDR1 is MNHEY, CDR2 SVGEGT. V was trimmed by 2 bases and J by 5 bases, leaving 18 bases between them. CDR3: CASSYAWALQFETQYF. As DNA, the CDR3 is TGTGCCAGCAGTTACGCCTGGGCCCTTCAGTTCGAGACCCAGTACTTC.